Each of the 18 T cell receptor beta chains below was sequenced from the same sample in a study of cytomegalovirus exposure and HLA in healthy donors. This PCR relied on a set of 60 Vbeta primers and 13 Jbeta primers. Produced via immunoSEQ multiplex PCR; TCRdb's table is partial and in-frame only. The sample lists about 160,000 clones; roughly 80% were seen once. The sample comprised PBMCs. These receptors were taken from a woman younger than 45 in good health and CMV-seronegative.

The V gene is TRBV2, the J gene TRBJ2-7; D gene ambiguous. The V end was cut by 3 bases, the J end by 2 bases, with 5 bases between. Germline CDR1 and CDR2: SNHLY and FYNNEI. The length of the CDR3 is 12 residues. DNA for the CDR3: TGTGCCAGCAGTGATATTCCCTACGAGCAGTACTTC. Translating gives CASSDIPYEQYF.

The chain combines TRBV7-8 with TRBJ1-2, with TRBD1 identical over 11 bases. Trimming cost V 5 bases and J 0 bases; bases outside gene matches: 11. Per germline, CDR1 SGHVS and CDR2 FQNEAQ. This CDR3 is built from 18 residues. CDR3 sequence: CASSQTRDRGTPNYGYTF. The CDR3 coding sequence is TGTGCCAGCAGCCAAACCCGGGACAGGGGGACTCCTAACTATGGCTACACCTTC.

The chain combines TRBV2 with TRBJ2-3, with D possibly matching TRBD1 (5 bases). The CDR3 is 14 residues long. V lost 4 bases and J 0 bases, leaving 8 bases between the germline ends. Germline CDR1 SNHLY, CDR2 FYNNEI. The CDR3 nucleotides are TGTGCCAGCAGTGGGTGGACAAGCACAGATACGCAGTATTTT. Translated, it gives CASSGWTSTDTQYF. Looking up the rest from reference TRBV2 and TRBJ2-3 gives the full variable domain: EPEVTQTPSHQVTQMGQEVILRCVPISNHLYFYWYRQILGQKVEFLVSFYNNEISEKSEIFDDQFSVERPDGSNFTLKIRSTKLEDSAMYFCASSGWTSTDTQYFGPGTRLTVL.

The chain carries TRBV2 and TRBJ2-3, with D possibly matching TRBD2 (6 bases). Looked up from germline, CDR1 is SNHLY and CDR2 is FYNNEI. V was cut by 6 bases and J by 2 bases, with 12 bases left in between. The CDR3 has 14 amino acids. The CDR3 coding sequence is TGTGCCAGCAGAGACGGGGGTTTCACAGATACGCAGTATTTT. Protein product: CASRDGGFTDTQYF.

The V call is TRBV6-1, the J call TRBJ1-3; D call uncertain. The V gene lost 6 bases and the J gene lost 0 bases, with 12 bases spanning the gap. CDR3 length: 15 residues. The germline gives CDR1 MNHNS, CDR2 SASEGT. For the CDR3, the DNA is TGTGCCAGCAGCGAACTTCTTCTCTCTGGAAACACCATATATTTT. It is translated as CASSELLLSGNTIYF.

V gene TRBV5-1 combines with J gene TRBJ2-7, with 10 bases matching TRBD1. Germline V gene sequence: CDR1 SGHRS, CDR2 YFSETQ. This CDR3 has 16 amino acids. After removal of 6 bases from V and 3 bases from J, the junction contained 12 bases not matched to a gene. Written as DNA, the CDR3 is TGCGCCAGCACCACTGGGCCGGGACAGGGGAGCTACGAGCAGTACTTC. Translating it yields CASTTGPGQGSYEQYF.

This sequence joins TRBV7-9 and TRBJ1-5; D is uncertain. CDR3 length equals 14 residues. Trimming shortened V by 4 bases and J by 7 bases, and 14 bases separated the two germline ends. Germline V gives CDR1 SEHNR, CDR2 FQNEAQ (reference sequence). The CDR3 DNA reads as TGTGCCAGCAGCTATGTGGAGGGAGGCCAGCCCCAGCATTTT. It codes for CASSYVEGGQPQHF.

This clone was seen once. The V call is TRBV19, the J call TRBJ1-5; 11 bases align to TRBD1. Germline loops: CDR1 LNHDA, CDR2 SQIVND (reference sequence). The CDR3 consists of 15 residues. With 3 bases clipped from V and 6 bases from J, the junction kept 4 bases outside the gene matches. The CDR3 spells CASSMGTGGSQPQHF. The DNA for the CDR3 is TGTGCCAGTAGTATGGGGACAGGGGGAAGTCAGCCCCAGCATTTT.

This rearrangement joins TRBV28 to TRBJ1-3; no clear D. The V gene's germline CDR1 is MDHEN and CDR2 SYDVKM. Deletions cut 2 bases from V and 4 bases from J, with 6 bases between. The CDR3 contains 13 residues. The CDR3 DNA reads as TGTGCCAGCAGTTTAATCCTCGGAAACACCATATATTTT. The encoded protein is CASSLILGNTIYF.

The rearrangement uses TRBV5-1 and TRBJ1-5; TRBD1 might be the D (5 bases). V was trimmed by 1 base and J by 7 bases, leaving 9 bases between them. The germline V gene encodes CDR1 SGHRS and CDR2 YFSETQ. The CDR3 length is 13 residues. The CDR3 here is CASSLYGGQPQHF. CDR3 DNA sequence: TGCGCCAGCAGCTTGTACGGGGGACAGCCCCAGCATTTT.

V and J are TRBV2 and TRBJ2-5; 10 bases align to TRBD1. This CDR3 spans 13 amino acids. Germline V lookup: CDR1 SNHLY, CDR2 FYNNEI. With V trimmed by 10 bases and J by 5 bases, 7 bases remained unmatched. The CDR3 sequence is CANKRDRGETQYF. In DNA, the CDR3 is TGTGCCAACAAAAGGGACAGGGGTGAGACCCAGTACTTC.

This clone has just a few counts. The gene calls are TRBV4-1 and TRBJ2-7; tentative D call: TRBD2 (6 bases). Trimming stripped 4 bases from V and 5 bases from J, with 12 bases between. From germline, CDR1 is MGHRA and CDR2 YSYEKL. The CDR3 covers 13 residues. The DNA of the CDR3 is TGCGCCAGCAGCCTGACTAGTTATAACGAGCAGTACTTC. Amino acids: CASSLTSYNEQYF.

This sequence joins TRBV7-2 and TRBJ2-5; weak D call: TRBD1 (6 bases). V lost 1 base to trimming and J lost 4 bases, with 16 bases between them. The CDR3 extends over 16 amino acids. Germline V lookup: CDR1 SGHTA, CDR2 FQGNSA. For the CDR3, the DNA is TGTGCCAGCAGCTTAGTGGGGGCCGCATTGACAGAGACCCAGTACTTC. This translates into CASSLVGAALTETQYF.

The rearrangement links TRBV30 to TRBJ1-5, with 8 bases lining up with TRBD1. J lost 5 bases, V lost 3 bases, and 6 bases had no gene match. This CDR3 contains 14 residues. The germline V gene encodes CDR1 GTSNPN and CDR2 SVGIG (reference sequence). The DNA for the CDR3 is TGTGCCTGGAGCCGGGACAGGCGGGATCAGCCCCAGCATTTT. It translates to CAWSRDRRDQPQHF.

The rearrangement links TRBV30 to TRBJ1-4, with D possibly TRBD1 on 5 matching bases. Germline lookup yields CDR1 GTSNPN and CDR2 SVGIG (reference sequence). V was cut by 8 bases and J by 0 bases, with 22 bases left in between. The CDR3 runs 17 residues. CDR3 sequence reads: CASTHLGPLATNEKLFF. CDR3 bases: TGTGCCAGCACCCACCTGGGGCCGCTAGCAACTAATGAAAAACTGTTTTTT.

The gene calls are TRBV10-3 and TRBJ1-1; 7 bases align to TRBD1. This CDR3 is 14 amino acids long. The J segment lost 6 bases and the V segment lost 6 bases, leaving 10 bases of the junction unmatched. Germline CDR1 ENHRY, CDR2 SYGVKD. The CDR3 region is CAISETGSKAEAFF. The CDR3 DNA reads TGTGCCATCAGCGAGACAGGGTCTAAAGCTGAAGCTTTCTTT.

The chain uses TRBV7-2 and TRBJ1-1, with D hard to call. The CDR3 is made up of 15 amino acids. V lost 1 base and J lost 0, with 9 bases in between. Germline V gene data show CDR1 as SGHTA and CDR2 as FQGNSA. CDR3 protein: CASSLVRSMNTEAFF. The CDR3 DNA follows: TGTGCCAGCAGCTTAGTCCGGTCCATGAACACTGAAGCTTTCTTT.

V usage is TRBV10-2 and J usage is TRBJ2-5, with 8 bases identical to TRBD2. Germline V lookup: CDR1 WSHSY, CDR2 SAAADI. V shed 5 bases, J shed 5 bases, and the junction held 4 bases outside the gene matches. The CDR3 sequence is 13 residues long. CDR3 in DNA: TGCGCCAGCAGTCCAGCGGGGGTGGAGACCCAGTACTTC. Amino acids: CASSPAGVETQYF.